The sequence of this T cell receptor (beta chain) was determined in a study of low-dose radiotherapy and immunotherapy resistance in tumors. Study information: A total of 13 Gy over 26 weeks was given to Cohort 2 as 1 Gy per fraction every two weeks.

With TRAV- and TRBV-specific primers, first-strand cDNA was made, covering the alpha and beta chains. TCRs were amplified for roughly 20 PCR cycles with a constant-region primer and V-primer adapter. TCRdb re-analysed the reads in MiXCR, keeping a single row per CDR3 protein. The sample lists more than 15,000 distinct CDR3 sequences, about 73% occurring once. Germline V lookup: CDR1 MDHEN, CDR2 SYDVKM. The V and J ends lost 6 bases and 4 bases, in that order; junction bases with no gene match: 7. This CDR3 is 14 amino acids long. The V and J genes are TRBV28 and TRBJ1-1; 8 nucleotides agree with TRBD1. This TCR came from a human donor with advanced metastatic prostate, ovarian, gallbladder or colorectal cancer (not recorded which). This table probably holds off-target reads from a library built for another chain. CDR3 amino acids: CASRMTGVVTEAFF. CDR3 nucleotides: TGTGCCAGCAGGATGACAGGGGTGGTCACTGAAGCTTTCTTT.